This TCR beta chain stems from a study of cytomegalovirus exposure and HLA in healthy donors (dated by TCRdb to about 2017). About the full investigation: According to an earlier analysis of 450 to 650 of the donors, some 170 million T cells yielded roughly 100 million unique TCR beta sequences and approximately 280 Gb of sequence data. Both class I and class II loci were covered by HLA typing, at four-digit resolution. Typing coverage differed by locus: A, B, C, DRB1 and DQB1 were typed in about 629-640 donors, DQA1 in 522, DPA1 in 600 to 610, and DPB1 in around 440. Around 320 gigabases of sequencing data and tens of millions of unique TCR sequences were included in an early release covering about 600 HLA-typed donors. The study was designed to test whether signatures of past pathogen exposure could be identified by cataloging public T cell receptors. The genetic ancestry cluster associated with self-reported Caucasian donors included 80% to 90% of the approximately 410 genotyped donors. To predict cytomegalovirus infection status, the study brought together high-throughput TCR immunosequencing, statistical association of individual TCRs with disease status, and machine learning. To decide whether each TCR beta V gene segment behaved as functional or pseudogenic, an earlier analysis of approximately 620 of the donors relied on high-throughput TCR beta sequencing. Four or five DR-DQ haplotypes were handled as single units for association and clustering because linkage in the cohort was strong. Alongside the repertoire data, information on donor age, sex, ethnicity and CMV serostatus was compiled. On average, around 200,000 unique TCR beta nucleotide sequences were sequenced per donor among more than 350 genotyped donors of the cohort, with roughly 19% of those sequences being non-productive. The later analysis used no new phenotypic data to find candidate immune exposures, relying instead on TCR beta sequences and their occurrence across donors. To study patterns of TCR occurrence, a later analysis re-analyzed previously published TCR beta repertoires from 550 to 800 donors and added high-resolution HLA genotyping. Besides the first cohort of approximately 670 subjects, a separate validation cohort made up of about 120 different subjects was used. The study profiled the T cell repertoires of about 720 subjects by immunosequencing and related them to cytomegalovirus serostatus. In a later genetic analysis, genome-wide SNP genotypes for 398 of the 666 donors were used, and that subset was treated as a discovery cohort. All discovery cohort repertoires had been generated on a single sequencing platform.

At the junction V is shortened by 6 bases and J by 0 bases; bases outside the gene matches: 1. CDR1 and CDR2 (MNHEY, SMNVEV) derive from the germline V gene (reference sequence). The CDR3 goes from the cysteine to the phenylalanine over 14 residues. Kept here is only the CDR3 DNA, which spans 42 bases and is read in frame from base 1. The method behind the library was the immunoSEQ multiplex PCR assay. For the multiplex PCR, a mixture combining 60 forward primers for TCR Vbeta segments and 13 reverse primers for TCR Jbeta segments was used. A multiplex PCR assay on genomic DNA amplified the CDR3 region of rearranged TCR beta genes. Amplified TCR beta libraries were sequenced as 87-base-pair reads on the Illumina HiSeq System. The original methods were these. A later analysis counted about 80 million unique TCR beta chains across the 700 or so repertoires, and roughly 11 million of these chains were shared by at least two donors. Raw reads were error-corrected and collapsed into unique sequences by a nearest-neighbor algorithm in which closely related sequences were merged to remove PCR and sequencing errors. To assign V, D and J gene segments, CDR3 sequences were aligned to IMGT reference sequences. Each retained sequence needed at least a six-nucleotide match to both a V gene segment and a J gene segment. A rearrangement was called productive if the CDR3 had no stop codons and remained in frame with V and J, and every other rearrangement was called non-productive. CDR3 was defined according to IMGT convention as the region running from the second conserved V-encoded cysteine to the conserved J-encoded phenylalanine. In an earlier analysis of 500 to 650 of the donors, sequences lacking an unambiguous match to a single V gene segment were excluded. In an earlier analysis of approximately 610 of the donors, V segments were called functional above 56.7% productive rearrangements and were called segregating when the between-donor standard deviation exceeded 5%. To diagnose cytomegalovirus status from the catalog of TCR beta chain sequences, a statistical classification framework was built. In a later analysis, V and J genes were assigned by comparing TCR nucleotide sequences against IMGT/GENE-DB human TR gene sequences. Using the TCRdist pipeline, a later analysis assigned CDR3 sequences along with most-parsimonious VDJ recombination scenarios. In a later analysis, each TCR beta chain was defined by its CDR3 amino acid sequence together with its V-gene family, and reads without a unique V-gene family were excluded. In a later analysis, 550 to 650 highly shared, low-generation-probability nucleotide sequences were removed to address suspected cross-contamination and a sequencing artifact. In a later analysis, a clonal expansion index was calculated for each public chain from normalized within-repertoire ranks of inferred template counts. In a later analysis, generation probabilities were computed with a VDJ recombination model fitted to out-of-frame rearrangements, and the resulting probabilities were checked against IGoR. A later analysis scored TCR-TCR, TCR-HLA and TCR-CMV co-occurrence with hypergeometric tests, applying a repertoire-size bias correction to TCR pairs. In a later analysis, false discovery rates were estimated by permuting HLA or CMV assignments 20 times. In a later analysis, co-occurring TCRs were grouped using DBSCAN, and TCRdist sequence similarity was added for clustering within HLA-allele-positive subsets. For co-occurrence clustering, repertoires with fewer than 30,000 or more than 120,000 public chains were excluded, along with four or five repertoires with anomalous nucleotide sharing. In TCRdb, the immuneACCESS table is reduced to in-frame sequences with V and J assigned. These tables do not hold every clone; where another copy was compared, an unresolved V gene accounts for under half, and the others remain unexplained. Clone size and the V and J calls come from that table; the DNA yielded D and trimming. The sample table contains more than 130,000 clones; only one count was recorded for about 78% of them. The leading ten clones occupy approximately 6.3% of the sample.

The cohort consisted of 666 healthy bone marrow donors. At the time of sampling, all cohort members were nominally healthy, though unrecorded immune exposures were likely present. The donor was CMV seropositive and was included in the group of some 290 seropositive cohort members. Every donor gave a peripheral blood sample, and the peripheral blood mononuclear cells from that sample were used for TCR beta sequencing. Genomic DNA was extracted from the blood cell samples with the Qiagen DNeasy Blood Extraction Kit. General findings and caveats noted by the study authors: The earlier analysis of some 560 of the donors excluded roughly 17 rarely observed V segments, including chromosome 9 orphons, because counts were too low. In the study, around 150 TCR beta chains were listed as associated with cytomegalovirus. In a later genetic analysis, fewer N-insertions in productive TCRs were reported among donors in an Asian-associated ancestry cluster than the roughly 700-donor mean. In a later analysis, TCR association rates were found to vary across HLA loci, with the most associated TCRs seen for DRB1 alleles and the fewest for HLA-C alleles. Three of the identified cytomegalovirus-associated TCR beta chains were confirmed in vitro to be specific for cytomegalovirus antigens. According to a later analysis, most CMV-associated TCR beta chains appeared to be HLA-restricted, and the HLA associations seemed to be driven largely by CMV exposure. In an earlier analysis of under 600 of the donors, most TCR beta V segments were observed in productive rearrangements about 90% or about 30% of the time, broadly matching IMGT annotations. In a later analysis, several top co-occurrence clusters were reported to appear linked to parvovirus B19, influenza, CMV and Epstein-Barr virus. A further reported finding was that TCR beta sequences accurately predicted the HLA-A and HLA-B alleles for most subjects in the first cohort. Sequencing depth was assumed to be roughly uniform across donors in the presence/absence analyses, though that assumption may not hold. Only TCR beta chains were sequenced in this cohort, and the absence of alpha or paired-chain data limited detectable features. Specific HLA alleles were associated with about 17,000 TCR beta sequences at a false discovery rate of 0.05 in a later analysis. Linkage disequilibrium might explain the correlated functional status among segregating V segments, but an unknown experimental factor could not be ruled out. Strong co-occurrence of HLA alleles, especially DR and DQ, made assigning TCR associations to individual alleles difficult. For the cohort, immune exposure information was limited to CMV serostatus. In a later genetic analysis, a missense DCLRE1C variant was associated with V-gene and J-gene trimming of TCR beta chains, and the association was replicated in an independent cohort. A later analysis found that HLA-associated TCR beta chains were more clonally expanded and had lower generation probabilities than equally common non-associated chains. While some public TCRs were present in many individuals, most TCR sequences turned up only very rarely across donors. Because HLA typing was missing for some donors at each locus, association tests included only the typed subset. In both the original and validation cohorts, the classifier was reported to diagnose cytomegalovirus status with high specificity and sensitivity. A cluster of highly shared sequence variants was judged likely to represent a technical artifact of the sequencing pipeline. Some IMGT-functional V segments, including TRBV6-2 and TRBV6-3, could not be distinguished by the 87-base-pair reads and were therefore excluded. According to the authors, the approach could potentially be generalized to other disease states and immunological phenotypes.

Worth noting for this clone: There is no known antigen for this receptor. No clone much larger than this one lies a single base away; base qualities are absent.

The sequenced sample consisted of PBMCs. This sequence originates from a man in his forties in good health and CMV-seropositive. Here the chain combines TRBV27 and TRBJ2-7, with 11 middle bases fitting TRBD2. This receptor has the CDR3 CASRTSGVSYEQYF. At the DNA level, the sequence is TGTGCCAGCAGGACTAGCGGGGTCTCCTACGAGCAGTACTTC.